A selection of T cell receptor beta chains follows, all from one sample in a study of blood T cell repertoires in COVID-19. Only in-frame clones appear in the TCRdb table, and some are missing; sequencing was by immunoSEQ multiplex PCR. There are around 94,000 clones in the sample; 85% occur only once, and around 3% lies in the top ten. Sequenced sample: peripheral blood. Receptors were obtained from a man aged 45-65 years with acute or convalescent COVID-19. The CDR3 runs from the conserved cysteine through the conserved F or W. Each record gives: CDR3 protein, V gene, CDR3 length, J gene.

CASSSGTGYNSPLHF,TRBV27,15,TRBJ1-6
CASSRDKSFYNEQFF,TRBV3-1/TRBV3-2,15,TRBJ2-1
CATSETSGRVTYNEQFF,TRBV24-1,17,TRBJ2-1
CAWNGGSGANVLTF,TRBV30,14,TRBJ2-6
CASSPTVTEYEQYF,TRBV18,14,TRBJ2-7
CASKEGDFNAGELFF,TRBV10-1,15,TRBJ2-2
CASSLGSEDAEAFF,TRBV5-1,14,TRBJ1-1
CASSRQGAGNTIYF,TRBV28,14,TRBJ1-3
CASSPQQGQETQYF,TRBV7-2,14,TRBJ2-5
CASSSRLRQAYNEQFF,TRBV7-9,16,TRBJ2-1
CASSQAGNPQPPQHF,TRBV3-1/TRBV3-2,15,TRBJ1-5
CAWSVRGNEQFF,TRBV30,12,TRBJ2-1
CASSHPGQGDEQYF,TRBV27,14,TRBJ2-7
CASSQAPSTGLGNTIYF,TRBV4-1,17,TRBJ1-3
CASSFGPQGASFGYTF,TRBV6-2/TRBV6-3,16,TRBJ1-2
CASSHPPGGETQYF,TRBV7-2,14,TRBJ2-5
CASSNRTAYEQYF,TRBV7-2,13,TRBJ2-7
CASSLAGTGGAGTEAFF,TRBV7-6,17,TRBJ1-1
CATLGRGLNTEAFF,TRBV2,14,TRBJ1-1
CASSVMSGSPNEQFF,TRBV6-4,15,TRBJ2-1
CASSIVRAGGYQETQYF,TRBV19,17,TRBJ2-5
CASSTGTGQTEAFF,TRBV5-1,14,TRBJ1-1
CASSQIQGFGSGANVLTF,TRBV4-1,18,TRBJ2-6
CASSFGQGKYSNQPQHF,TRBV2,17,TRBJ1-5
CASSLDVGLTYEQYF,TRBV7-6,15,TRBJ2-7
CASSQEGQGAGGYTF,TRBV4-2,15,TRBJ1-2
CASSPTGGEKLFF,TRBV3-1/TRBV3-2,13,TRBJ1-4
CAWDSWTGVTEAFF,TRBV30,14,TRBJ1-1
CASSLTGVSGNTIYF,TRBV5-1,15,TRBJ1-3
CASSYPGQGIHEQYF,TRBV3-1/TRBV3-2,15,TRBJ2-7
CASSQSRDRVNSPLHF,TRBV4-3,16,TRBJ1-6
CASSETAGNSGNTIYF,TRBV19,16,TRBJ1-3
CASSPGTGYEQYF,TRBV11-3,13,TRBJ2-7
CASSLQATQPQHF,TRBV5-5,13,TRBJ1-5
CASSREDRGSGSYEQYF,TRBV4-1,17,TRBJ2-7
CASSTGRGTEAFF,TRBV19,13,TRBJ1-1
CASSESRGTPLHF,TRBV10-1,13,TRBJ1-6
CATTPAGGNEQFF,TRBV24-1,13,TRBJ2-1
CASSGRAGGGETQYF,TRBV7-9,15,TRBJ2-5
CASRSWEATNEKLFF,TRBV19,15,TRBJ1-4